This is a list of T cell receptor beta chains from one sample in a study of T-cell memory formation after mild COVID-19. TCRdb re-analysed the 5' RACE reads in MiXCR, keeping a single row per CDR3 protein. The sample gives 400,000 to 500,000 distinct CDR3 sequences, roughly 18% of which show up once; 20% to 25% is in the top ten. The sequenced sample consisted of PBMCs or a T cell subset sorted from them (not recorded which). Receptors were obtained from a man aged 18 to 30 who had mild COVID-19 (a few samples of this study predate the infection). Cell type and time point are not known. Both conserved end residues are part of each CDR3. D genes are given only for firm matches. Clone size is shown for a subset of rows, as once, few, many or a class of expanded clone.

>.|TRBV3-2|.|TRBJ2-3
TGTGCCAGCAGCCAACCTCGATCGGCTAGCGGGGGGTTAGATACGCAGTATTTT
CASSQPRSASGGLDTQYF
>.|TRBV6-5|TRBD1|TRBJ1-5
TGTGCCAGCAGTTACTCGGCCAGGGGGTCTTTGTCGCCCCAGCATTTT
CASSYSARGSLSPQHF
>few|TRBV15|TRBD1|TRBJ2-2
TGTGCCACCAGCAGAGATCGAACAGGGGTGCCCGGGGAGCTGTTTTTT
CATSRDRTGVPGELFF
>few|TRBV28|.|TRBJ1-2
TGTGCCAGCAGCGACAAGTTCGGCTACACCTTC
CASSDKFGYTF
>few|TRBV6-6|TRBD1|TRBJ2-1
TGTGCCAGCAGTTACTCGGACAGGGGCAATGAGCAGTTCTTC
CASSYSDRGNEQFF
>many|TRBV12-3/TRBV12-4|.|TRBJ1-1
TGTGCCAGCAGTGAGCCCGGGGGGGGAACTGAAGCTTTCTTT
CASSEPGGGTEAFF
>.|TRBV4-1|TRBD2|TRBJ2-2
TGCGCCAGCAGCCCGGGACTAGCGGGAGAGTACACCGGGGAGCTGTTTTTT
CASSPGLAGEYTGELFF
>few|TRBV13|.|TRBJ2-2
TGTGCCACCCCCCCCGGGGGCAGGCTGACCGGGGAGCTGTTTTTT
CATPPGGRLTGELFF
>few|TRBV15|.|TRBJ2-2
TGTGCCACCAGCAGAGTCAGGGCGAACACCGGGGAGCTGTTTTTT
CATSRVRANTGELFF
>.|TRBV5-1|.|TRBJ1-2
TGCGCCAGCAGCTTAACATTCCGGAACGGTTGGGACTATGGCTACACCTTC
CASSLTFRNGWDYGYTF
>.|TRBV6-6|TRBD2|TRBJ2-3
TGTGCCAGCTTCCTGAGGTTACGGCGGGGGGTGGCAGATACGCAGTATTTT
CASFLRLRRGVADTQYF
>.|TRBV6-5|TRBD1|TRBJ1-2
TGTGCCAGCAGTCAGGGACAGGCGATCGGCTACACCTTC
CASSQGQAIGYTF
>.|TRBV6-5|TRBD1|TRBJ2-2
TGTGCCAGCAGTAGAAGGGGGCTAAACGGGGAGCTGTTTTTT
CASSRRGLNGELFF
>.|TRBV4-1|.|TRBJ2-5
TGCGCCAGCAGCCGGGATCCAAGTCGGGGGGCTACCCAAGAGACCCAGTACTTC
CASSRDPSRGATQETQYF
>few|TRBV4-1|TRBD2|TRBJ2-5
TGCGCCAGCAGCTCTAGGGGACTAGAAGCCGGGACCCAGTACTTC
CASSSRGLEAGTQYF
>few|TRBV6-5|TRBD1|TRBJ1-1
TGTGCCAGCATCACGACAGGGGGCGCGACTGAAGCTTTCTTT
CASITTGGATEAFF
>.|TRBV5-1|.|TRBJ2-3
TGCGCCAGCAGTAATGACCGGGTACCGCAGTATTTT
CASSNDRVPQYF
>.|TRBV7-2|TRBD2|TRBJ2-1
TGTGCCAGCAGCTTCGGCCTAGCGGGGGGGCATGAGCAGTTCTTC
CASSFGLAGGHEQFF
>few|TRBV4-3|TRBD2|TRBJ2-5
TGCGCCAGCAGCCAAGAGGTGCGGGGGGGCGCAGAGACCCAGTACTTC
CASSQEVRGGAETQYF
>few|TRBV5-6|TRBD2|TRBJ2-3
TGTGCCAGCAGCTCCAACGGACTAGCGGGGGGGTACGGTACGCAGTATTTT
CASSSNGLAGGYGTQYF
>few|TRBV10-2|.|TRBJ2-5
TGCGCCAGCAGTGAGCAAGGGGCCCAGTACTTC
CASSEQGAQYF
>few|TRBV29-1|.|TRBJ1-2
TGCAGCGTTGCCTCCAACAAACCGGAACGCACCTTC
CSVASNKPERTF
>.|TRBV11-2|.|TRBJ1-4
TGTGCCAGCACCGAACTCGGGGCAACTAATGAAAAACTGTTTTTT
CASTELGATNEKLFF
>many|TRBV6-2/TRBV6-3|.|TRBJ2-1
TGTGCCAGCAGCTTCGTGCCCTCTAATGAGCAGTTCTTC
CASSFVPSNEQFF
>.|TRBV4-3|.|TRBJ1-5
TGCGCCAGCAGCCAAGACGTTTATAGCAATCAGCCCCAGCATTTT
CASSQDVYSNQPQHF
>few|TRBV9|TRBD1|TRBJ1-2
TGTGCCAGCAGCCCGGGGACAGGGCCCTATGGCTACACCTTC
CASSPGTGPYGYTF
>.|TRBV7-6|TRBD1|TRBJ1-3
TGTGCCAGCAGCTTTCGGTCAGGGGGCGATTCAGGAAACACCATATATTTT
CASSFRSGGDSGNTIYF
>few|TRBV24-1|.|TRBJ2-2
TGTGCCACCAGTGATCGGCAGGGAGACACCGGGGAGCTGTTTTTT
CATSDRQGDTGELFF
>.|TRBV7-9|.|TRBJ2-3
TGTGCCAGCAGCTTTAACCCTTCCACAGATACGCAGTATTTT
CASSFNPSTDTQYF
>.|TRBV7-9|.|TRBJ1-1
TGTGCCAGCAGCTCGGGAGACGGTACTGAAGCTTTCTTT
CASSSGDGTEAFF
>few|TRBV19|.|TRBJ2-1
TGTGCCAGTAGTCCTCAGGGTAGTAATGAGCAGTTCTTC
CASSPQGSNEQFF
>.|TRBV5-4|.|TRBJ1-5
TGTGCCAGCAGCTTGTCCCCTGGCAGCAATCAGCCCCAGCATTTT
CASSLSPGSNQPQHF
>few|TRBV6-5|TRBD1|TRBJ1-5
TGTGCCAGCAGTCGAACAGGGGGCTTCAATCAGCCCCAGCATTTT
CASSRTGGFNQPQHF
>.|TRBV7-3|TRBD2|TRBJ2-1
TGTGCAAGCAGCTTAGACGGCGGGAGATACAATGAGCAGTTCTTC
CASSLDGGRYNEQFF
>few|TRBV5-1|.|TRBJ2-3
TGCGCCAGCAGGCTCCTCCCTCGGGTCGAGGATACGCAGTATTTT
CASRLLPRVEDTQYF
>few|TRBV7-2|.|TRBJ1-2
TGTGCCAGCTTGGGAAGGGGGTATGGCTACACCTTC
CASLGRGYGYTF
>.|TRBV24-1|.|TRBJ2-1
TGTGCCACCAGTGATTTTTCCAGGGGCAATGAGCAGTTCTTC
CATSDFSRGNEQFF
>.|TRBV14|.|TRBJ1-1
TGTGCCAGCAGCCCCTTCCTTAACACTGAAGCTTTCTTT
CASSPFLNTEAFF
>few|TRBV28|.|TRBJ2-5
TGTGCCACCTTCCCACCCCCACCGGGAGAGACCCAGTACTTC
CATFPPPPGETQYF
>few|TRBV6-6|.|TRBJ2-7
TGTGCCAGCAGTTACGGAGGCAGGTCCTACGAGCAGTACTTC
CASSYGGRSYEQYF
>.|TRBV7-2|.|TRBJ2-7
TGTGCCAGCAGCTTACCTATACCCTCCGAGCAGTACTTC
CASSLPIPSEQYF
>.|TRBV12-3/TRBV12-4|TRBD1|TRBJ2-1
TGTGCCAGCAGTTTAGCCCGGACAGGCTACAATGAGCAGTTCTTC
CASSLARTGYNEQFF
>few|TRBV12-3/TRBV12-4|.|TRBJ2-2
TGTGCCAGCAGCAACTCGAACACCGGGGAGCTGTTTTTT
CASSNSNTGELFF
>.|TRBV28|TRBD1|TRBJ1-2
TGTGCCAGCAGTTCGACAGGGCGCTATGGCTACACCTTC
CASSSTGRYGYTF
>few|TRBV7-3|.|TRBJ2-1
TGTGCCAGCAGCCCTCTGGACGGAGGATATAACAATGAGCAGTTCTTC
CASSPLDGGYNNEQFF
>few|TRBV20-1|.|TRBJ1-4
TGCAGTGCTAGTCTACGGGAAAAACTGTTTTTT
CSASLREKLFF
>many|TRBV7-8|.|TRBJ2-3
TGTGCCAGCAGCAGCCAGGAGGATACGCAGTATTTT
CASSSQEDTQYF
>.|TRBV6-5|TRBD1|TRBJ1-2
TGTGCCAGCAGCCCCAGACAGGGGAGGTCCTATGGCTACACCTTC
CASSPRQGRSYGYTF
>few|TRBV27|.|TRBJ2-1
TGTGCCAGCAGTTTAGTTCCTTCCTTCAATGAGCAGTTCTTC
CASSLVPSFNEQFF
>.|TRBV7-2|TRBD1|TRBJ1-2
TGTGCCAGCAGGTCCTTGGACAGGAACTATGGCTACACCTTC
CASRSLDRNYGYTF
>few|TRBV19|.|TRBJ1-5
TGTGCCAGTAGTATGGACGCCAGGGTTACCCAGCCCCAGCATTTT
CASSMDARVTQPQHF
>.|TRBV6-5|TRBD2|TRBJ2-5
TGTGCCAGCAGTCCCTTAACAGCGGGGAACCAAGAGACCCAGTACTTC
CASSPLTAGNQETQYF